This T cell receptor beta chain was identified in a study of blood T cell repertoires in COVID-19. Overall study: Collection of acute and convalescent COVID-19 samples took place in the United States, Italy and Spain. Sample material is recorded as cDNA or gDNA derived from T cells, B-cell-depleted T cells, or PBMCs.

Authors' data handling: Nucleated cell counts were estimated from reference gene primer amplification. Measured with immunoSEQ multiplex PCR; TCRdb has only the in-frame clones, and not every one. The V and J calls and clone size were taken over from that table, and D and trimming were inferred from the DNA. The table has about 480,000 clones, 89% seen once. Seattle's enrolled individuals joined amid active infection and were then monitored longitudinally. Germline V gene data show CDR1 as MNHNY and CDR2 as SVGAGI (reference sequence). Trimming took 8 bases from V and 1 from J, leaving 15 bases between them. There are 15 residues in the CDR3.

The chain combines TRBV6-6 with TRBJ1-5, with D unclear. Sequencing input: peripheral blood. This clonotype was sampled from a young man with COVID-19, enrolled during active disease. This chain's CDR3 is CASADGWVSNQPQHF. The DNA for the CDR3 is TGTGCCAGCGCCGACGGGTGGGTGAGCAATCAGCCCCAGCATTTT.